The subject of this entry is one T cell receptor beta chain. The CDR3 covers 16 residues. V was shortened by 2 bases and J by 5 bases, with 17 bases between the two germline ends. Germline CDR1 is KGHDR and CDR2 is SFDVKD. Time point given: blood from clinic visit 5 months post-surgery; TSC patient then seizure free. Only cases whose brain tissue showed the highest T cell transcript signatures were sequenced. Before surgery, patients took at least one anti-epileptic drug. The data were obtained in a study of brain T cells in children with intractable seizures. The method was immunoSEQ multiplex PCR; TCRdb's version includes in-frame clones alone and lacks a portion of them. The sample lists around 340,000 clones; over 90% were seen once.

V gene TRBV24-1 combines with J gene TRBJ2-5, with D perhaps matching TRBD1 (6 bases). The clonotype was recovered from a boy younger than two with tuberous sclerosis and intractable seizures. The sequences come from peripheral blood, collected less than 6 months after surgery. The DNA for the CDR3 is TGTGCCACCAGTGATTATGATAACAGGGCGCGGGAGACCCAGTACTTC. As protein: CATSDYDNRARETQYF.